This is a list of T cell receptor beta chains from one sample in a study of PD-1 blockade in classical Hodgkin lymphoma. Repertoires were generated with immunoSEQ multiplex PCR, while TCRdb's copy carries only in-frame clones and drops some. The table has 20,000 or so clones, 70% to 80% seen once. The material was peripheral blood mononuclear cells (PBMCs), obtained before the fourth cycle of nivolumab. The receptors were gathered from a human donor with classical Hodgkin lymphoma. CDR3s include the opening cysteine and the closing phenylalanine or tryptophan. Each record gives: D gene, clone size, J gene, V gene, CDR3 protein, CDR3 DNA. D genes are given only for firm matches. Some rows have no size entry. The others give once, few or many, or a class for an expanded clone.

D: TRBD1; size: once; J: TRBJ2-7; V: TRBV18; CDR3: CASSTGTGGPYEQYF; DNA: TGTGCCAGCTCGACCGGGACAGGGGGCCCCTACGAGCAGTACTTC
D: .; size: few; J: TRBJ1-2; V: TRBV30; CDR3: CAWSVLTGYGYTF; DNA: TGTGCCTGGAGTGTACTCACAGGGTACGGCTACACCTTC
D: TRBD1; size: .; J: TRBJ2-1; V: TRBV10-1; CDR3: CASSMGQGYNEQFF; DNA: TGCGCCAGCAGTATGGGACAGGGTTACAATGAGCAGTTCTTC
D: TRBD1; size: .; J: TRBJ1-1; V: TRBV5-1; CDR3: CASSPRTGASNTEAFF; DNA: TGCGCCAGCAGCCCACGGACAGGGGCTTCGAACACTGAAGCTTTCTTT
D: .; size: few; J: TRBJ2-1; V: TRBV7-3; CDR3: CASSSERAGRKFF; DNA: TGTGCCAGCAGCTCAGAGAGGGCTGGACGGAAGTTCTTC
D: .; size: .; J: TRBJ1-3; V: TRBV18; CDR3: CASSPRGINSGNTIYF; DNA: TGTGCCAGCTCACCACGAGGTATCAACTCTGGAAACACCATATATTTT
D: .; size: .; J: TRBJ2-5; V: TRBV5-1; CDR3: CASSSFRDPGETQYF; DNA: TGCGCCAGCAGCTCTTTCCGGGATCCTGGGGAGACCCAGTACTTC
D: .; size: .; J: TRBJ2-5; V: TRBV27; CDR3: CASSLAFRETQYF; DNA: TGTGCCAGCAGTTTAGCCTTTCGAGAGACCCAGTACTTC
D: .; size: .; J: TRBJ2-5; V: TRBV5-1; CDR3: CASSFDFEETQYF; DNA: TGCGCCAGCAGCTTCGACTTTGAAGAGACCCAGTACTTC
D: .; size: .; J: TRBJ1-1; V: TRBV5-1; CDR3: CASSLGKVDTEAFF; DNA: TGCGCCAGCAGCTTGGGGAAGGTGGACACTGAAGCTTTCTTT
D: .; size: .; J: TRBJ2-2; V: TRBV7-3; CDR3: CASSSTSGAGGELFF; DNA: TGTGCCAGCAGCTCCACCAGCGGCGCGGGGGGGGAGCTGTTTTTT
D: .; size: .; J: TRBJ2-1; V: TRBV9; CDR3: CASSVVSSAEEQFF; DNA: TGTGCCAGCAGCGTAGTTAGCTCCGCAGAGGAGCAGTTCTTC
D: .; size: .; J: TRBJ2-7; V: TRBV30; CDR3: CAWSVPRDSYEQYF; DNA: TGTGCCTGGAGTGTCCCGAGGGATTCCTACGAGCAGTACTTC
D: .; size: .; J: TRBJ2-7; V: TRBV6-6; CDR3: CASSYVQGEQYF; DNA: TGTGCCAGCAGTTACGTGCAGGGCGAGCAGTACTTC
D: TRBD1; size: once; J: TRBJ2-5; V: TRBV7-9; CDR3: CASSLDRDSQETQYF; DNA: TGTGCCAGCAGCTTGGACCGGGACAGCCAAGAGACCCAGTACTTC